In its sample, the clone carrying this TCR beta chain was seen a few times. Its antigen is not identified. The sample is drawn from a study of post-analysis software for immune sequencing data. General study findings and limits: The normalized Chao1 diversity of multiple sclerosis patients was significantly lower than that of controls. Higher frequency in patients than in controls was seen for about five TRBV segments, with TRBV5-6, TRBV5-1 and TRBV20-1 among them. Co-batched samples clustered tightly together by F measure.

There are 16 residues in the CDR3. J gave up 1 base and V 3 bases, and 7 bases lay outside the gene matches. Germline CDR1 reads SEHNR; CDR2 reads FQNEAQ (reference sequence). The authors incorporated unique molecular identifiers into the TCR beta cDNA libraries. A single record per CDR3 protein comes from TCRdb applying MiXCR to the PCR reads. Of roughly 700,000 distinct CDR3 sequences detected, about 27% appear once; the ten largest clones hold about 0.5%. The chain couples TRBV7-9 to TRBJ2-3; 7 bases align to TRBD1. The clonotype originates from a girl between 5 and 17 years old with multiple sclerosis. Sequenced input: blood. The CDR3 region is CASSLARGQGTDTQYF. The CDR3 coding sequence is TGTGCCAGCAGCTTGGCGCGCGGACAGGGCACAGATACGCAGTATTTT.